This record looks at one T cell receptor beta chain sequence and its context. The junction had 6 bases not matched to a gene; V was cut back by 1 base and J by 0 bases. Germline CDR1 reads MGHRA; CDR2 reads YSYEKL. The CDR3 consists of 17 residues. TCRdb re-called the 5' RACE reads through MiXCR, storing one row per CDR3 protein. The sample records under 250,000 distinct CDR3 sequences, 15% being singletons. The sample comes from a study of T-cell memory formation after mild COVID-19. The chain uses TRBV4-1 and TRBJ2-1, with 7 bases fitting TRBD2. The sequence derives from an adult woman who had mild COVID-19 (a few samples of this study predate the infection). Cell type and time point are not known. Sequenced: PBMCs or a T cell subset sorted from them (not recorded which). CDR3 sequence (DNA): TGCGCCAGCAGCCAAGGTCCTAGCGGAGTCTCCTACAATGAGCAGTTCTTC. This encodes CASSQGPSGVSYNEQFF.